This passage covers 10 T cell receptor beta chains from one sample sequenced in a study of shared clonotypes between healthy human individuals (dated by TCRdb to about 2020). The library was prepared using the immunoSEQ multiplex PCR assay. TCRdb took this table from immuneACCESS and kept in-frame rearrangements with V and J called. Such tables lack part of the clones; where checked against another copy, unresolved V genes explain under half of the gap, and the rest is unexplained. The sample table holds roughly 2.2 million clones, of which roughly 93% were seen once. Of the sample, roughly 0.36% is held by the ten largest clones. The sample comprised naive CD4+ T cells from PBMCs. Sample cell subset or site, as interpreted from the label and publication: CD45RA+ positively selected. The receptors originated from a young man in good health. Some clones in this sample may be carry-over from other donors' samples.

This clone appeared a few times. V gene TRBV28 combines with J gene TRBJ1-5; 7 bases align to TRBD1. Germline V gene sequence: CDR1 MDHEN, CDR2 SYDVKM. This CDR3 has 15 residues. Unmatched junction bases numbered 7, after V lost 4 bases and J lost 4 bases. The CDR3 sequence is CASSYLTGNNQPQHF. CDR3 coding DNA: TGTGCCAGCAGTTACTTGACAGGGAATAATCAGCCCCAGCATTTT.

The chain employs TRBV5-1 and TRBJ2-7; tentatively, D is TRBD2 (5 bases). The germline V and J ends were trimmed by 4 bases and 4 bases, with 21 bases remaining between them. This CDR3 has 16 amino acids. Germline V gene sequence: CDR1 SGHRS, CDR2 YFSETQ. This CDR3 is CASSRTAGALGYEQYF. In DNA, the CDR3 is TGCGCCAGCAGCCGGACGGCGGGCGCACTAGGGTACGAGCAGTACTTC.

As to this clone: A read error may account for a junction end that differs from germline. The chain combines TRBV28 with TRBJ2-5, with D hard to call. The CDR3 has 16 residues. The germline V gene encodes CDR1 MDHEN and CDR2 SYDVKM. CDR3 protein: CASSLKARLTQGTQYF. As DNA, the CDR3 is TGTGCCAGCAGTTTAAAGGCCAGACTCACCCAAGGGACCCAGTACTTC.

About this clone itself: Distinct nucleotide sequences in the sample also encode this CDR3. The chain couples TRBV28 to TRBJ2-1; D perhaps matches TRBD2 (6 bases). CDR1 is MDHEN, CDR2 SYDVKM, per germline. This CDR3 region has 12 residues. Trimming removed 9 bases from V and 2 bases from J, with 8 bases in between. Here the CDR3 reads CASSGTYNEQFF. The CDR3 bases are TGTGCCAGTAGCGGTACCTACAATGAGCAGTTCTTC. Looking up the rest from reference TRBV28 and TRBJ2-1 gives the full variable domain: DVKVTQSSRYLVKRTGEKVFLECVQDMDHENMFWYRQDPGLGLRLIYFSYDVKMKEKGDIPEGYSVSREKKERFSLILESASTNQTSMYLCASSGTYNEQFFGPGTRLTVL.

Points on this clone: The same CDR3 is also encoded by other DNA sequences in this sample. This rearrangement joins TRBV14 to TRBJ2-7; D is uncertain. Germline V gene lookup returns CDR1 SGHDN and CDR2 FVKESK. The CDR3 runs 12 residues. V shed 4 bases and J shed 1 base, with 5 bases lying between them. CDR3 in DNA: TGTGCCAGCAGCCGAACATCCTACGAGCAGTACTTC. This encodes CASSRTSYEQYF.

This chain links TRBV11-2 with TRBJ2-1; 11 bases map to TRBD2. V was clipped by 5 bases and J by 7 bases; unmatched bases: 7. This CDR3 contains 15 residues. Germline V gene data show CDR1 as SGHAT and CDR2 as FQNNGV. Written as DNA, the CDR3 is TGTGCCAGCAGCCACCCCACTAGCGGGGGAAATGAGCAGTTCTTC. Translation: CASSHPTSGGNEQFF.

The chain links TRBV6-1 to TRBJ1-5, with a possible D match to TRBD1 (5 bases). Germline values: CDR1 MNHNS, CDR2 SASEGT. V lost 0 bases and J lost 5, with 8 bases in between. The length of the CDR3 is 14 residues. In DNA form, the CDR3 reads TGTGCCAGCAGTGAAGCCGCGGGGGATCAGCCCCAGCATTTT. It yields the protein CASSEAAGDQPQHF.

This chain joins TRBV28 and TRBJ2-3, with 9 bases fitting TRBD2. CDR1 and CDR2 (germline): MDHEN, SYDVKM. This CDR3 is 17 amino acids long. The V segment lost 2 bases and the J segment 3 bases; nucleotides outside the gene matches: 9. CDR3 nucleotides: TGTGCCAGCAGTTTACCTCTGCGGGAGGGCCCGACAGATACGCAGTATTTT. Translating gives CASSLPLREGPTDTQYF. Supplemented by reference TRBV28 and TRBJ2-3, the full variable domain reads DVKVTQSSRYLVKRTGEKVFLECVQDMDHENMFWYRQDPGLGLRLIYFSYDVKMKEKGDIPEGYSVSREKKERFSLILESASTNQTSMYLCASSLPLREGPTDTQYFGPGTRLTVL.

This clone was found a few times. The V gene is TRBV28, the J gene TRBJ1-4; the match to TRBD1 covers 8 bases. V lost 0 bases, J lost 3 bases, and 0 bases stayed unmatched. This CDR3 comprises 15 residues. CDR1 MDHEN and CDR2 SYDVKM come from the germline V gene. CDR3 protein: CASSLWDRANEKLFF. Written as DNA, the CDR3 is TGTGCCAGCAGTTTATGGGACAGGGCTAATGAAAAACTGTTTTTT.

The V and J genes are TRBV23-1 and TRBJ2-3; D remains ambiguous. TRBV23-1 belongs to the ORF category, with a function that is uncertain. The length of the CDR3 is 17 residues. V dropped 3 bases and J dropped 3 bases, with 19 bases sitting between them. The CDR3 loop reads CASSQVTPYSWTDTQYF. The CDR3 nucleotides read TGCGCCAGCAGTCAGGTGACGCCTTATTCTTGGACAGATACGCAGTATTTT.